This T cell receptor (beta chain) came from a study of cytomegalovirus exposure and HLA in healthy donors. As to this clone: Antigen unknown.

TCRdb keeps only in-frame clones here, not all; method: immunoSEQ multiplex PCR. This table holds about 47,000 clones, 92% found once. General observations from the study: A few chains tied to CMV proved CMV antigen-specific in vitro. Most sequenced TCRs were rare (though some public TCRs occurred in many donors). It was approximately 150 TCR beta chains that were listed as cytomegalovirus-associated.

The CDR3 sequence is 17 residues long. With 0 bases clipped from V and 7 bases from J, the junction kept 14 bases outside the gene matches. Germline values: CDR1 SGHDT, CDR2 YYEEEE. The TCR originated in a man aged 18 to 29 in good health and CMV-seronegative. J is TRBJ1-1 and V is TRBV5-6; 8 bases align to TRBD1. The sample taken for sequencing was PBMCs. CDR3 DNA: TGTGCCAGCAGCTTGGTTTCAGGGGGCAGCAAGAGTAATGAAGCTTTCTTT. It translates to CASSLVSGGSKSNEAFF.